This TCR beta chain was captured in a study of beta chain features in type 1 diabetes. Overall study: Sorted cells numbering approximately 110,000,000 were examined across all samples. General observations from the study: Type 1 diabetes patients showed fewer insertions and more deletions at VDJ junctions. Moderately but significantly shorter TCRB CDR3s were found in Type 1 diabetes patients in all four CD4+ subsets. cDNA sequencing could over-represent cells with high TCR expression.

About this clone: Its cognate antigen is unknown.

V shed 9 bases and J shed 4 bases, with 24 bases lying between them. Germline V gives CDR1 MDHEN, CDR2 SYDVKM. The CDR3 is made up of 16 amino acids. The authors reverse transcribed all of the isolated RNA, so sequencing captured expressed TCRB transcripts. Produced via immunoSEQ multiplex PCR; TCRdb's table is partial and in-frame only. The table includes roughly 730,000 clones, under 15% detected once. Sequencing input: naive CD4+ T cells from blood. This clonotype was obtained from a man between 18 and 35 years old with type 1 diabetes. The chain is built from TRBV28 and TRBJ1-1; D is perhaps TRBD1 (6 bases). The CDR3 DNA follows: TGTGCCAGTACTCCGGACAGCACCTCTTCGATCACTGAAGCTTTCTTT. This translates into CASTPDSTSSITEAFF.